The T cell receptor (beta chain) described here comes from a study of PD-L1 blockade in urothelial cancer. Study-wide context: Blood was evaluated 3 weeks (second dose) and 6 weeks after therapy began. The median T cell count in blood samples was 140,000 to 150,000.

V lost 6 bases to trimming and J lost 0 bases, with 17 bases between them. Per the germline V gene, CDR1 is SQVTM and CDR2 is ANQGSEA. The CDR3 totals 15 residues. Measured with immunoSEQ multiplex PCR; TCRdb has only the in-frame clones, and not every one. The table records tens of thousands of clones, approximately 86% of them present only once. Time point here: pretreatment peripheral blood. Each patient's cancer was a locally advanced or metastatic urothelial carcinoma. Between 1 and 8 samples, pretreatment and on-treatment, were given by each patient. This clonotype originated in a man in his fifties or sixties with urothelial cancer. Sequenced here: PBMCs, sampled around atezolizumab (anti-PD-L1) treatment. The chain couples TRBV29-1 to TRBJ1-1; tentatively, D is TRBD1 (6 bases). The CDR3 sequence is CSVQQGWGMNTEAFF. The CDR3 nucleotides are TGCAGCGTACAACAGGGTTGGGGAATGAACACTGAAGCTTTCTTT.